These 31 T cell receptor beta chains were sequenced from one sample in a study of identical twins. MiXCR was run by TCRdb on the 5' RACE reads, yielding one entry per CDR3 protein. The sample shows roughly 240,000 distinct CDR3 sequences, around 6.6% of them seen only once. The sample also formed part of further work on yellow fever vaccine responses in identical twins.

Input material: memory (CD45RO+) T cells sorted from blood. Receptor source: a young woman in good health.

This clonotype was counted ten times or more. The gene calls are TRBV12-3 or TRBV12-4 and TRBJ2-3, with D tentatively TRBD1 or TRBD2 (5 bases each). The CDR3 sequence is 12 residues long. The V end lost 4 bases, the J end lost 5 bases, and 7 bases lay between the germline ends. The chain's CDR3 is CASSWGKDTQYF. The CDR3 coding sequence is TGTGCCAGCAGTTGGGGGAAAGATACGCAGTATTTT.

Many counts were recorded for this clonotype. J is TRBJ2-3 and V is TRBV9; D is uncertain. Trimming took off 5 bases at V and 2 bases at J, with 12 bases between the two ends. The V gene's germline CDR1 is SGDLS and CDR2 YYNGEE. The CDR3 spans 14 residues. Here the CDR3 reads CASSFVPNTDTQYF. The CDR3 DNA reads TGTGCCAGCAGTTTTGTTCCGAACACAGATACGCAGTATTTT.

A few counts support this clonotype. The V gene is TRBV11-3, the J gene TRBJ2-1; TRBD1 agrees at 9 bases. Germline CDR1 SGHNT, CDR2 YENEEA. With V trimmed by 4 bases and J by 1 base, 5 bases remained unmatched. CDR3 length equals 16 residues. The CDR3 here is CASSSGGTGSYNEQFF. The DNA for the CDR3 is TGTGCCAGCAGCTCCGGTGGGACAGGGTCCTACAATGAGCAGTTCTTC.

This clonotype came up many times. V usage is TRBV28 and J usage is TRBJ2-7; TRBD2 aligns across 7 bases. V dropped 7 bases and J dropped 3; count of bases not matched to a gene: 6. Looked up from germline, CDR1 is MDHEN and CDR2 is SYDVKM. There are 13 residues in the CDR3. Written as DNA, the CDR3 is TGTGCCAGCATCGACGGGGGGAACTACGAGCAGTACGTC. Amino acids: CASIDGGNYEQYV.

This clonotype was picked up many times. The V gene is TRBV4-1, the J gene TRBJ1-6, with TRBD1 as a possible D gene (6 bases). Germline-derived CDR1 and CDR2 are MGHRA and YSYEKL. Trimming shortened V by 0 bases and J by 0 bases, and 9 bases separated the two germline ends. The length of the CDR3 is 17 residues. The CDR3 DNA sequence: TGCGCCAGCAGCCAAGATACAGGGAGCTCCTATAATTCACCCCTCCACTTT. Residues: CASSQDTGSSYNSPLHF.

J is TRBJ1-1 and V is TRBV11-3, with D possibly TRBD1 on 6 matching bases. This CDR3 is 14 amino acids long. V lost 5 bases, J lost 1 base, and 11 bases lay in between. Germline CDR1 is SGHNT and CDR2 is YENEEA. The CDR3 DNA reads TGTGCCAGCAGCCTCAGGGGTACGAACACTGAAGCTTTCTTT. It codes for CASSLRGTNTEAFF.

This clonotype has only a few counts. The V gene is TRBV20-1, the J gene TRBJ1-2; unclear D gene. V lost 1 base and J 2 bases, leaving 5 bases between the germline ends. The CDR3 loop spans 12 amino acids. Germline lookup yields CDR1 DFQATT and CDR2 SNEGSKA (reference sequence). The CDR3 sequence is CSARGQNYGYTF. The CDR3 DNA sequence: TGCAGTGCTAGAGGGCAGAACTATGGCTACACCTTC.

This rearrangement joins TRBV20-1 to TRBJ2-5, with D perhaps TRBD1 (6 bases). The CDR3 consists of 14 residues. CDR1 and CDR2 (germline): DFQATT, SNEGSKA (reference sequence). The germline V and J ends were trimmed by 3 bases and 8 bases, with 19 bases remaining between them. CDR3 sequence (DNA): TGCAGTGCTAGGAAAGCGGACAGCCAGGGAACCCAGTACTTC. This codes for CSARKADSQGTQYF.

The chain has TRBV7-9 and TRBJ2-2; D unclear. CDR1 is SEHNR and CDR2 is FQNEAQ in the germline V gene (reference sequence). Deletions cut 3 bases from V and 3 bases from J, with 5 bases between. The CDR3 runs 13 residues. The CDR3 sequence is CASSFPYTGELFF. CDR3 sequence (DNA): TGTGCCAGCAGCTTTCCCTACACCGGGGAGCTGTTTTTT. The full variable domain, rest sourced from reference TRBV7-9 and TRBJ2-2, is DTGVSQNPRHKITKRGQNVTFRCDPISEHNRLYWYRQTLGQGPEFLTYFQNEAQLEKSRLLSDRFSAERPKGSFSTLEIQRTEQGDSAMYLCASSFPYTGELFFGEGSRLTVL.

The rearrangement links TRBV20-1 to TRBJ2-7, with a weak D call TRBD2 (6 bases). Between the trimmed V and J ends, which lost 6 bases and 6 bases, there was a span of 24 bases. Germline V CDR1 and CDR2: DFQATT, SNEGSKA (reference sequence). This CDR3 comprises 15 residues. Here the CDR3 reads CSAALGSRESGEQYF. CDR3 bases: TGCAGTGCGGCCTTGGGTTCGCGGGAATCTGGCGAGCAGTACTTC.

In its sample, this clonotype was seen many times. The V and J genes are TRBV10-3 and TRBJ1-2, with D unclear. Trimming took 2 bases from V and 8 from J, leaving 15 bases between them. Germline V gene data show CDR1 as ENHRY and CDR2 as SYGVKD. The CDR3 spans 14 residues. The CDR3 DNA reads TGTGCCATCAGTGAGACCCGAGAAAGTGGAGGCTACACCTTC. Protein sequence: CAISETRESGGYTF.

The count of this clonotype is one. The junction departs from germline at one end; a sequencing error may be responsible. The V gene is TRBV12-3 or TRBV12-4, the J gene TRBJ2-5; TRBD2 agrees at 13 bases. The CDR3 contains 18 residues. As DNA, the CDR3 is TGTGCCTGCAGTCCTGGTACTAGCGGGAGGGCCGGGTGGGAGACCCAGTACTTC. This codes for CACSPGTSGRAGWETQYF.

This clonotype was observed a handful of times. The chain links TRBV5-5 to TRBJ2-3; D possibly corresponds to TRBD2 (6 bases). CDR1 is SGHKS, CDR2 YYEKEE, per germline (reference sequence). The CDR3 extends over 15 amino acids. Trimming shortened V by 2 bases and J by 1 base, and 11 bases separated the two germline ends. As DNA, the CDR3 is TGTGCCAGCAGCTTTAGATCGGGGGGCACAGATACGCAGTATTTT. Its protein product is CASSFRSGGTDTQYF. The whole variable domain, filled in from reference TRBV5-5 and TRBJ2-3, reads DAGVTQSPTHLIKTRGQQVTLRCSPISGHKSVSWYQQVLGQGPQFIFQYYEKEERGRGNFPDRFSARQFPNYSSELNVNALLLGDSALYLCASSFRSGGTDTQYFGPGTRLTVL.

This clonotype was recorded at least ten times. The rearrangement joins TRBV15 to TRBJ2-3; D might be TRBD1 (5 bases). The germline gives CDR1 LNHNV, CDR2 YYDKDF (reference sequence). The CDR3 is 14 amino acids. The germline V and J ends were trimmed by 4 bases and 8 bases, with 16 bases remaining between them. CDR3 in amino acids: CATSNPGQSVTQYF. The CDR3 DNA reads TGTGCCACCAGCAACCCCGGACAAAGTGTTACGCAGTATTTT.

This clonotype was counted at least ten times. V is TRBV3-1 and J is TRBJ2-2; D may be TRBD2 (5 bases). Trimming cost V 1 base and J 4 bases, with 7 bases left between them. CDR1 and CDR2 from the germline V gene are LGHDT and YNNKEL (reference sequence). The CDR3 loop spans 14 amino acids. The DNA of the CDR3 is TGTGCCAGCAGCCAAGGGGCGGGCACCGGGGAGCTGTTTTTT. Translating it yields CASSQGAGTGELFF.

V usage is TRBV2 and J usage is TRBJ1-1; D may be TRBD1 (6 bases). The CDR3 contains 14 residues. CDR1 and CDR2 (germline): SNHLY, FYNNEI. Trimming pared 4 bases from V and 1 base from J, leaving 10 bases between. The CDR3, as DNA: TGTGCCAGCAGTGGCCACAGGGAGAACACTGAAGCTTTCTTT. Translated, it gives CASSGHRENTEAFF.

This chain joins TRBV20-1 and TRBJ2-7; 7 nucleotides match TRBD1. The CDR3 consists of 14 residues. Germline CDR1 and CDR2: DFQATT and SNEGSKA (reference sequence). This CDR3 reads CSARDRKGGHEQCV. The CDR3 bases are TGCAGTGCTAGAGATCGGAAAGGGGGCCACGAGCAGTGCGTC.

This clonotype was picked up many times. This chain uses TRBV12-3 or TRBV12-4 with TRBJ2-1, with 10 bases matching TRBD2. The trim removed 6 bases at V and 1 base at J, leaving 9 bases unmatched. The CDR3 is 17 amino acids. This CDR3 reads CASSVSGGRASYNEQFF. The DNA for the CDR3 is TGTGCCAGCAGCGTTAGCGGGGGGCGAGCATCCTACAATGAGCAGTTCTTC.

The sample holds many counts of this clonotype. The V gene is TRBV11-2, the J gene TRBJ1-1, with D maybe TRBD1 (5 bases). Trimming removed 1 base from V and 4 bases from J, with 13 bases in between. From germline, CDR1 is SGHAT and CDR2 FQNNGV. There are 15 residues in the CDR3. The CDR3 region is CASSLGPQGSTEAFF. The DNA of the CDR3 is TGTGCCAGCAGCTTAGGTCCCCAGGGTAGCACTGAAGCTTTCTTT.

The table lists this clonotype with many counts. V is TRBV9 and J is TRBJ1-2; D is undetermined. The CDR3 sequence is 11 residues long. Looked up from germline, CDR1 is SGDLS and CDR2 is YYNGEE. Trimming took 6 bases from V and 2 from J, leaving 5 bases between them. The CDR3 bases are TGTGCCAGCACCAACAACTATGGCTACACCTTC. This codes for CASTNNYGYTF.

The rearrangement uses TRBV7-8 and TRBJ2-1, with 12 positions matching TRBD2. This CDR3 contains 16 residues. CDR1 and CDR2 from the germline V gene are SGHVS and FQNEAQ. J was trimmed by 7 bases and V by 5 bases; bases with no gene match: 9. The CDR3 protein is CASSRLAGVGSNEQFF. The CDR3 DNA is TGTGCCAGCAGCAGACTAGCGGGAGTGGGGTCGAATGAGCAGTTCTTC.

Ten or more counts support this clonotype. The rearrangement joins TRBV12-3 or TRBV12-4 to TRBJ2-5; D gene uncertain. V was pared by 7 bases and J by 0 bases, with 12 bases between. This CDR3 is 14 amino acids long. This chain's CDR3 is CASNRRGHQETQYF. The CDR3 coding sequence is TGTGCCAGCAACCGAAGAGGTCACCAAGAGACCCAGTACTTC.

This clonotype was seen many times. The rearrangement links TRBV12-3 or TRBV12-4 to TRBJ1-4, with 7 nucleotides matching TRBD1. The CDR3 consists of 14 residues. Trimming removed 8 bases from V and 4 bases from J; junction bases left unmatched: 7. The CDR3 region is CASGPGQYNEKLFF. The CDR3 nucleotides read TGTGCCAGCGGTCCGGGACAGTATAATGAAAAACTGTTTTTT.

A few counts support this clonotype. The rearrangement uses TRBV20-1 and TRBJ2-2, with TRBD1 identical over 10 bases. Trimming removed 1 base from V and 5 bases from J; junction bases left unmatched: 7. CDR1 and CDR2 from the germline V gene are DFQATT and SNEGSKA (reference sequence). The CDR3 sequence is 16 residues long. The CDR3 region is CSARALTGGETGELFF. The CDR3 nucleotides are TGCAGTGCTAGAGCTCTGACAGGGGGCGAGACCGGGGAGCTGTTTTTT.

This clonotype was seen ten or more times. CDR3 sequence (DNA): TGTGCCAGCAGCCAAGGCTTGGACAGGGTGAACACTGAAGCTTTCTTT. Translated, it gives CASSQGLDRVNTEAFF. V gene TRBV4-2 combines with J gene TRBJ1-1, with 8 bases lining up with TRBD1. The V gene's germline CDR1 is LGHNA and CDR2 YNFKEQ. Unmatched junction bases numbered 4, after V lost 1 base and J lost 0 bases. The CDR3 contains 16 residues.

This clonotype was detected only once. One base away lies a much larger clone, so this may be a sequencing read error. The chain couples TRBV4-2 to TRBJ2-3; unclear D gene. The CDR3 is made up of 13 amino acids. Trimming took 4 bases from V and 6 from J, leaving 11 bases between them. CDR1 is LGHNA and CDR2 is YNFKEQ in the germline V gene. This chain's CDR3 is CASSPGLRDTQYF. The CDR3 DNA reads as TGTGCCAGCAGCCCTGGCTTACGCGATACGCAGTATTTT.

This clonotype was seen only a few times. The chain links TRBV10-3 to TRBJ2-2; D ambiguous. Trimming cost V 11 bases and J 6 bases, with 16 bases left between them. This CDR3 spans 13 amino acids. In germline, CDR1 is ENHRY, CDR2 SYGVKD. CDR3 protein: CAGGRVIAGELFF. CDR3 DNA sequence: TGTGCCGGCGGTAGGGTGATAGCCGGGGAGCTGTTTTTT.

The CDR3 loop is CASSTPGTGESSGANVLTF. The CDR3 nucleotides read TGTGCCAGCAGCACGCCAGGGACAGGGGAATCCTCTGGGGCCAACGTCCTGACTTTC. The J gene is TRBJ2-6, the V gene TRBV11-1; TRBD1 aligns across 10 bases. The germline CDR1 and CDR2 sequences are SGHAT and FQDESV (reference sequence). V trimming: 5 bases; J trimming: 0 bases; junction bases outside the gene matches: 10. The CDR3 sequence is 19 residues long.

At least ten counts were recorded for this clonotype. The chain recombines TRBV12-3 or TRBV12-4 with TRBJ1-1; 10 bases are shared with TRBD1. V dropped 3 bases and J dropped 7; count of bases not matched to a gene: 5. This CDR3 contains 14 residues. As DNA, the CDR3 is TGTGCCAGCAGTTTGGGGACAGGGGTGAGTGAAGCTTTCTTT. Its protein is CASSLGTGVSEAFF.

The J gene is TRBJ2-1, the V gene TRBV29-1; a weak D match, TRBD2 (6 bases). The germline V and J ends were trimmed by 6 bases and 7 bases, with 22 bases remaining between them. The V gene's germline CDR1 is SQVTM and CDR2 ANQGSEA. There are 15 residues in the CDR3. CDR3 sequence (DNA): TGCAGCGTCCAGCCGGCCCAGCGCGGGGCTAATGAGCAGTTCTTC. This gives the protein CSVQPAQRGANEQFF.

This clonotype has ten or more counts. The chain is built from TRBV3-1 and TRBJ2-3; D unresolved. Trimming cost V 2 bases and J 7 bases, with 25 bases left between them. This CDR3 comprises 18 residues. From germline, CDR1 is LGHDT and CDR2 YNNKEL (reference sequence). The CDR3, as DNA: TGTGCCAGCAGCCAAACCCCCGTTAAAGACCAGTGGGCTCATACGCAGTATTTT. Encoded protein: CASSQTPVKDQWAHTQYF.